Presented here are 14 T cell receptor beta chains from one specimen sequenced in a study of blood T cell repertoires in COVID-19 (dated by TCRdb to 2019 to 2021). The protocol used for the library was the immunoSEQ multiplex PCR assay. The immuneACCESS repertoire file appears here via TCRdb, limited to in-frame rearrangements. These files lack a portion of the clones; in checked studies, under half of the deficit traces to unresolved V genes, and the cause of the others is not known. Within this sample are about 170,000 clones, with about 88% of them counted one time only. Together, the top ten hold under 3% of the sample. The sequenced sample consisted of peripheral blood. These receptors originate from a woman aged 80 or older with COVID-19, enrolled during active disease.

The rearrangement joins TRBV6-5 to TRBJ2-2; D gene uncertain. V shed 7 bases and J shed 0 bases, with 12 bases lying between them. From germline, CDR1 is MNHEY and CDR2 SVGAGI. This CDR3 spans 15 amino acids. The CDR3 DNA reads as TGTGCCAGCACCCAGATCGATACGAACACCGGGGAGCTGTTTTTT. The encoded protein is CASTQIDTNTGELFF.

The V gene is TRBV11-1, the J gene TRBJ2-5; 7 positions match TRBD2. The CDR3 is 15 residues long. Germline lookup yields CDR1 SGHAT and CDR2 FQDESV (reference sequence). Losses at the gene ends were 0 bases for V and 4 bases for J; bases not matched to a gene: 5. In DNA, the CDR3 is TGTGCCAGCAGCTTAGCGTGGTCGGGAGGAGAGACCCAGTACTTC. Its translation is CASSLAWSGGETQYF.

The gene calls are TRBV2 and TRBJ2-7; possibly TRBD1 for D (5 bases). V gave up 1 base and J gave up 7 bases, with 17 bases separating them. This CDR3 contains 15 residues. Per the germline V gene, CDR1 is SNHLY and CDR2 is FYNNEI. CDR3 in amino acids: CASSEGAGPAREQYF. The CDR3 coding sequence is TGTGCCAGCAGTGAAGGGGCAGGGCCCGCGAGGGAGCAGTACTTC. Using reference TRBV2 and TRBJ2-7 for the parts outside the CDR3, the full variable domain is EPEVTQTPSHQVTQMGQEVILRCVPISNHLYFYWYRQILGQKVEFLVSFYNNEISEKSEIFDDQFSVERPDGSNFTLKIRSTKLEDSAMYFCASSEGAGPAREQYFGPGTRLTVT.

The chain has TRBV6-2 or TRBV6-3 and TRBJ2-3, with TRBD2 matching over 9 bases. V was pared by 5 bases and J by 11 bases, with 17 bases of the junction left unmatched. Looked up from germline, CDR1 is MNHEY and CDR2 is SVGEGT. The CDR3 runs 16 residues. The CDR3 coding sequence is TGTGCCAGCAGTAACGGCGGAGTAGCGGGAGTCACAGGGCAGTATTTT. Its translation is CASSNGGVAGVTGQYF.

The V and J genes are TRBV4-3 and TRBJ1-4, with D possibly being TRBD1 (5 bases). This CDR3 is built from 13 residues. Germline assignment: CDR1 LGHNA and CDR2 YSLEER. With 0 bases removed from V and 12 bases from J, the gap between germline ends came to 11 bases. CDR3 region: CASSQDRGPQLFF. The CDR3 coding sequence is TGCGCCAGCAGCCAAGATAGGGGTCCCCAACTGTTTTTT.

This clone is a singleton in its sample. This chain uses TRBV7-8 with TRBJ2-5; unclear D gene. Germline-derived CDR1 and CDR2 are SGHVS and FQNEAQ. This CDR3 is built from 16 residues. CDR3 sequence: CSLVPQRSTAAETQYF. CDR3 DNA: TGTAGTCTAGTACCCCAGCGTTCTACGGCAGCGGAGACCCAGTACTTC.

The chain uses TRBV28 and TRBJ1-2, with 10 positions matching TRBD1. After removal of 5 bases from V and 6 bases from J, the junction contained 6 bases not matched to a gene. Germline values: CDR1 MDHEN, CDR2 SYDVKM. The CDR3 loop spans 14 amino acids. CDR3 sequence: CASSVGDRGNGYTF. The CDR3 coding sequence is TGTGCCAGCAGTGTTGGGGACAGGGGTAATGGCTACACCTTC.

The chain is built from TRBV3-1 (or the pseudogene TRBV3-2) and TRBJ2-1, with D tentatively TRBD2 (5 bases). V was clipped by 0 bases and J by 6 bases, with 15 bases between them. Germline CDR1 LGHDT, CDR2 YNNKEL (reference sequence). The CDR3 is 16 residues long. CDR3 in amino acids: CASSQDEERVTNEQFF. CDR3 in DNA: TGTGCCAGCAGCCAAGATGAGGAGAGGGTCACCAATGAGCAGTTCTTC.

This clone was observed once. CDR3: CASSSQVNQPQHF. CDR3 coding DNA: TGTGCCAGCAGTTCACAGGTAAATCAGCCCCAGCATTTT. The V call is TRBV6-5, the J call TRBJ1-5; D perhaps matches TRBD1 (5 bases). Trimming took off 4 bases at V and 4 bases at J, with 8 bases between the two ends. Germline lookup yields CDR1 MNHEY and CDR2 SVGAGI. CDR3 length: 13 residues.

The chain couples TRBV11-2 to TRBJ1-6; D is unclear. This CDR3 spans 12 amino acids. Trimming pared 5 bases from V and 11 bases from J, leaving 10 bases between. Germline CDR1 is SGHAT and CDR2 is FQNNGV. The CDR3 loop reads CASSLSEAPLHF. Here the CDR3 DNA reads TGTGCCAGCAGCCTATCAGAGGCACCCCTCCACTTT.

The chain carries TRBV19 and TRBJ1-5, with a tentative D call TRBD1 (6 bases). The germline V gene has CDR1 LNHDA and CDR2 SQIVND (reference sequence). The CDR3 is made up of 14 amino acids. V gave up 6 bases and J gave up 3 bases, with 12 bases separating them. The CDR3 sequence: CASSPRDNNQPQHF. CDR3 coding DNA: TGTGCCAGTAGCCCCCGGGACAACAATCAGCCCCAGCATTTT.

The J gene is TRBJ2-5, the V gene TRBV19, with TRBD1 matching over 7 bases. The ends lost 4 bases at V and 5 bases at J; junction bases unmatched: 7. The CDR3 is 14 residues long. Per the germline V gene, CDR1 is LNHDA and CDR2 is SQIVND (reference sequence). The chain's CDR3 is CASSTTGNEETQYF. Written as DNA, the CDR3 is TGTGCCAGTAGTACGACAGGGAATGAGGAGACCCAGTACTTC.

V usage is TRBV27 and J usage is TRBJ2-5; 11 bases are a match to TRBD2. V shed 6 bases, J shed 3 bases, and the junction held 6 bases outside the gene matches. The CDR3 has 15 amino acids. Germline V CDR1 and CDR2: MNHEY, SMNVEV (reference sequence). The CDR3 reads CASRAIAGGKETQYF. Here the CDR3 DNA reads TGTGCCAGCAGGGCTATAGCGGGAGGGAAAGAGACCCAGTACTTC.

The rearrangement joins TRBV11-3 to TRBJ2-1, with 9 bases lining up with TRBD2. V lost 5 bases to trimming and J lost 10 bases; unmatched junction nucleotides: 6. This CDR3 contains 13 residues. Germline V gene lookup returns CDR1 SGHNT and CDR2 YENEEA. DNA for the CDR3: TGTGCCAGCAGCAACCGAAGCGGGAGGGAGCAGTTCTTC. This sequence encodes CASSNRSGREQFF.